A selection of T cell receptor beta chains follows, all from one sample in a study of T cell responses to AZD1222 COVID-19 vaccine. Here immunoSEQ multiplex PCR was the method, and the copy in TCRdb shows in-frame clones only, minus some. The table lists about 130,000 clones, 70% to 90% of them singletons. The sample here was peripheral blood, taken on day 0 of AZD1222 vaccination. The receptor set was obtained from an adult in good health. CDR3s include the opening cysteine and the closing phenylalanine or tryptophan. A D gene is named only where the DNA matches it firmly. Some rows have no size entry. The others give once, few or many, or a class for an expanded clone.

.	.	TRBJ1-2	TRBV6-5	CASKLTAGYGYTF	TGTGCCAGCAAATTGACCGCGGGCTATGGCTACACCTTC
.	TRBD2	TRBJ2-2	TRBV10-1	CASSESLAGVSTGELFF	TGCGCCAGCAGTGAGTCCCTAGCGGGGGTATCCACCGGGGAGCTGTTTTTT
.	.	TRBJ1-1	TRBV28	CASLRGTEAFF	TGTGCCAGCCTAAGAGGTACTGAAGCTTTCTTT
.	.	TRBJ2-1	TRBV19	CASSIGGSRNEQFF	TGTGCCAGTAGTATAGGCGGGTCTCGGAATGAGCAGTTCTTC
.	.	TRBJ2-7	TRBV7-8	CASSLVSGTTYEQYF	TGTGCCAGCAGCTTAGTATCCGGGACCACCTACGAGCAGTACTTC
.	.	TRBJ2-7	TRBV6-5	CASTQAGFTYEQYF	TGTGCCAGCACCCAGGCCGGTTTTACCTACGAGCAGTACTTC
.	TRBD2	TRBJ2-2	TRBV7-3	CASSLGVGLAGASEGGELFF	TGTGCCAGCAGCTTAGGGGTAGGACTAGCGGGGGCCTCTGAAGGCGGGGAGCTGTTTTTT
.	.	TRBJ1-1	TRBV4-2	CASSQDRSGYRGFF	TGTGCCAGCAGCCAAGATCGATCAGGGTACCGTGGTTTCTTT
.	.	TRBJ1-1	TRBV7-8	CASSYSLDTEAFF	TGTGCCAGCAGCTACTCCCTGGACACTGAAGCTTTCTTT
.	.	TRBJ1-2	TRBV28	CASGRPTGPWTNYGYTF	TGTGCCAGCGGACGACCGACAGGCCCCTGGACTAACTATGGCTACACCTTC
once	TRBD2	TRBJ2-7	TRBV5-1	CASSLIGASGSDEQYF	TGCGCCAGCAGCTTGATTGGGGCTAGCGGTTCCGACGAGCAGTACTTC
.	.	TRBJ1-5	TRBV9	CASSAGAISNQPQHF	TGTGCCAGCAGCGCGGGGGCGATAAGCAATCAGCCCCAGCATTTT
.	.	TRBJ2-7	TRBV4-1	CASSHQTVTMDEQYF	TGCGCCAGCAGCCACCAGACAGTGACTATGGACGAGCAGTACTTC
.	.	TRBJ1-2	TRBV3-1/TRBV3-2	CASSNGRIYGYTF	TGTGCCAGCAGTAACGGACGGATTTATGGCTACACCTTC
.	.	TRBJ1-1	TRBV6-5	CASSRPGTEAFF	TGTGCCAGCAGCCGACCGGGCACTGAAGCTTTCTTT
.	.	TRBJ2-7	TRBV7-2	CASSRTSYEQYF	TGTGCCAGCAGCAGAACCTCCTACGAGCAGTACTTC
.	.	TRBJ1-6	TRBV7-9	CASSLPWGGAENSPLHF	TGTGCCAGCAGCTTACCATGGGGGGGGGCGGAGAATTCACCCCTCCACTTT
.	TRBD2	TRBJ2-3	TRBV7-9	CASIPRTSGGATDTQYF	TGTGCCAGCATCCCACGGACTAGCGGGGGAGCCACAGATACGCAGTATTTT
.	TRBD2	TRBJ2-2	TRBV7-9	CASSLGLAAGELFF	TGTGCCAGCAGCTTGGGACTAGCGGCCGGGGAGCTGTTTTTT
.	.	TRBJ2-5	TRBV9	CASSPSALRETQYF	TGTGCCAGCAGCCCTTCGGCACTTCGTGAGACCCAGTACTTC
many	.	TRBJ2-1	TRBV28	CATTGTAGSHNEQFF	TGTGCCACCACGGGGACGGCAGGATCACACAATGAGCAGTTCTTC
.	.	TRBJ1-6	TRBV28	CASSNSGTGNSPLHF	TGTGCCAGCAGCAATTCCGGGACGGGGAATTCACCCCTCCACTTT
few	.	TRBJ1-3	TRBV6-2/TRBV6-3	CASSSTSSGNTIYF	TGTGCCAGCAGTTCCACGAGCTCTGGAAACACCATATATTTT
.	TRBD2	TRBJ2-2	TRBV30	CAWSPGGGETGELFF	TGTGCCTGGAGCCCTGGCGGGGGTGAGACCGGGGAGCTGTTTTTT
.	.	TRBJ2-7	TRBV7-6	CASSYAGGEQYF	TGTGCCAGCAGCTACGCTGGGGGCGAGCAGTACTTC
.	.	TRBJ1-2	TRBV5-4	CASSSGGYGYTF	TGTGCCAGCAGCTCCGGCGGCTATGGCTACACCTTC
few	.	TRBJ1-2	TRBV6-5	CASSYRQGHGYTF	TGTGCCAGCAGTTATAGGCAGGGACATGGCTACACCTTC
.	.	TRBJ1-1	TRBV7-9	CASSLALASRRTEAFF	TGTGCCAGCAGCTTAGCGCTCGCCTCCCGGAGAACTGAAGCTTTCTTT
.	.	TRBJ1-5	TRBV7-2	CASSLATGHSNQPQHF	TGTGCCAGCAGCTTAGCGACCGGGCATAGCAATCAGCCCCAGCATTTT
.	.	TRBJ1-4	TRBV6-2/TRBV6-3	CASSYNTGVELFF	TGTGCCAGCAGTTATAACACAGGTGTTGAACTGTTTTTT
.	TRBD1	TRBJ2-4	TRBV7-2	CASSPGQEGIQYF	TGTGCCAGCAGCCCCGGACAGGAAGGCATTCAGTACTTC
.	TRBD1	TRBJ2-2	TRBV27	CASRRTGGFTGELFF	TGTGCCAGCAGACGGACAGGGGGCTTCACCGGGGAGCTGTTTTTT
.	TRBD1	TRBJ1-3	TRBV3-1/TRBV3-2	CASQTGSGNTIYF	TGTGCCAGCCAGACAGGGTCTGGAAACACCATATATTTT
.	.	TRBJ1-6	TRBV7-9	CATTGLNTLHF	TGTGCCACAACAGGGCTAAATACCCTCCACTTT
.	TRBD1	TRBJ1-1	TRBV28	CASRLPFGTDTEAFF	TGTGCCAGCAGATTGCCGTTTGGGACAGACACTGAAGCTTTCTTT
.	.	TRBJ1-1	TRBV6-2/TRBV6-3	CASSSPGGPNGGAFF	TGTGCCAGCAGCTCACCCGGGGGCCCCAATGGAGGAGCTTTCTTT
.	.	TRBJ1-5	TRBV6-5	CASVKVGQPQHF	TGTGCCAGTGTAAAGGTTGGTCAGCCCCAGCATTTT
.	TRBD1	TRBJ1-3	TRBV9	CASSVSGQGSGNTIYF	TGTGCCAGCAGCGTATCAGGACAGGGATCTGGAAACACCATATATTTT
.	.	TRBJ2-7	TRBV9	CASSVSLGAYEQYF	TGTGCCAGCAGCGTAAGTCTGGGGGCCTACGAGCAGTACTTC
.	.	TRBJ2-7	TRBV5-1	CASSLISDSYEQYF	TGCGCCAGCAGCTTGATCTCTGATAGCTACGAGCAGTACTTC
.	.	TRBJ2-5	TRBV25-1	CASSESGRQETQYF	TGTGCCAGCAGTGAATCAGGGAGGCAAGAGACCCAGTACTTC
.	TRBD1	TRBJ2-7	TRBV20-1	CSASDRGHEQYF	TGCAGTGCTAGTGACAGGGGGCACGAGCAGTACTTC
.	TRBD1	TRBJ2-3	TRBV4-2	CATPLGTACTDTQYF	TGTGCCACCCCCCTGGGGACAGCCTGCACAGATACGCAGTATTTT
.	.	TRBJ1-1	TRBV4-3	CASSPQGNTEAFF	TGCGCCAGCAGCCCACAGGGAAACACTGAAGCTTTCTTT